One and the same sample provided the 7 T cell receptor beta chains below, sequenced in a study of cytomegalovirus exposure and HLA in healthy donors. In the PCR, 60 Vbeta and 13 Jbeta primers were used. This table comes from immunoSEQ multiplex PCR, and its TCRdb copy is limited to in-frame clones, with some not included. The sample consists of some 150,000 clones, roughly three quarters of them appearing once. The sequencing sample was made of PBMCs. These receptors came from a woman between 45 and 60 years old in good health and CMV-seronegative.

The chain employs TRBV6-4 and TRBJ2-1, with 14 positions matching TRBD2. V lost 4 bases, J lost 2 bases, and 7 bases stayed unmatched. Germline V CDR1 and CDR2: MRHNA, SNTAGT. The CDR3 spans 18 residues. The DNA for the CDR3 is TGTGCCAGCAGTGTCCTGGGACTAGCGGGGGTTACCTACAATGAGCAGTTCTTC. The encoded protein is CASSVLGLAGVTYNEQFF.

This clone was seen once. The V and J genes are TRBV6-6 and TRBJ2-7, with 9 bases fitting TRBD1. The CDR3 loop spans 15 amino acids. V trimming: 6 bases; J trimming: 5 bases; junction bases outside the gene matches: 11. Germline CDR1 and CDR2: MNHNY and SVGAGI (reference sequence). The CDR3 is CASRVNRGQIDEQYF. In DNA, the CDR3 is TGTGCCAGCAGGGTTAACAGGGGGCAGATTGACGAGCAGTACTTC.

V is TRBV30 and J is TRBJ1-5, with D maybe TRBD1 (6 bases). Trimming stripped 0 bases from V and 2 bases from J, with 17 bases between. The CDR3 is 17 residues long. Germline V gives CDR1 GTSNPN, CDR2 SVGIG (reference sequence). The CDR3 DNA is TGTGCCTGGAGTGTGGGGTCCCGGTCAGGGGGCAATCAGCCCCAGCATTTT. This translates into CAWSVGSRSGGNQPQHF. The full variable domain, rest sourced from reference TRBV30 and TRBJ1-5, is SQTIHQWPATLVQPVGSPLSLECTVEGTSNPNLYWYRQAAGRGLQLLFYSVGIGQISSEVPQNLSASRPQDRQFILSSKKLLLSDSGFYLCAWSVGSRSGGNQPQHFGDGTRLSIL.

The chain combines TRBV14 with TRBJ2-2; 9 bases match TRBD2. CDR3 length: 17 amino acids. Germline V gene lookup returns CDR1 SGHDN and CDR2 FVKESK. With V trimmed by 4 bases and J by 4 bases, 10 bases remained unmatched. CDR3 residues: CASSPFRAGGSTGELFF. The CDR3 nucleotides are TGTGCCAGCAGCCCCTTCCGGGCGGGGGGGTCCACCGGGGAGCTGTTTTTT. The full variable domain, rest sourced from reference TRBV14 and TRBJ2-2, is EAGVTQFPSHSVIEKGQTVTLRCDPISGHDNLYWYRRVMGKEIKFLLHFVKESKQDESGMPNNRFLAERTGGTYSTLKVQPAELEDSGVYFCASSPFRAGGSTGELFFGEGSRLTVL.

The CDR3 DNA reads as TGTGCCACCCAGACTAGCGGGGATACCTCCTACAATGAGCAGTTCTTC. It yields the protein CATQTSGDTSYNEQFF. The rearrangement joins TRBV10-3 to TRBJ2-1, with 11 bases lining up with TRBD2. CDR1 is ENHRY, CDR2 SYGVKD, per germline. Trimming removed 10 bases from V and 0 bases from J; junction bases left unmatched: 8. The CDR3 length is 16 residues.

This chain uses TRBV2 with TRBJ1-2; 8 bases line up with TRBD1. With 4 bases clipped from V and 7 bases from J, the junction kept 11 bases outside the gene matches. The CDR3 is made up of 15 amino acids. Per germline, CDR1 SNHLY and CDR2 FYNNEI. CDR3 residues: CASSVPFQGAGGYTF. DNA for the CDR3: TGTGCCAGCAGTGTCCCCTTTCAGGGGGCGGGTGGCTACACCTTC.

This clone turned up a few times. Other DNA variants within this sample encode the same CDR3. The CDR3, as DNA: TGTGCCAGCAGCACCAGGACAGGAGGGAATCAGCCCCAGCATTTT. Encoded protein: CASSTRTGGNQPQHF. The rearrangement joins TRBV7-8 to TRBJ1-5; 7 bases fit TRBD1. The CDR3 consists of 15 residues. V shed 5 bases, J shed 4 bases, and the junction held 8 bases outside the gene matches. The germline V gene encodes CDR1 SGHVS and CDR2 FQNEAQ. Complete variable domain (other parts from reference TRBV7-8 and TRBJ1-5): GAGVSQSPRYKVAKRGQDVALRCDPISGHVSLFWYQQALGQGPEFLTYFQNEAQLDKSGLPSDRFFAERPEGSVSTLKIQRTQQEDSAVYLCASSTRTGGNQPQHFGDGTRLSIL.